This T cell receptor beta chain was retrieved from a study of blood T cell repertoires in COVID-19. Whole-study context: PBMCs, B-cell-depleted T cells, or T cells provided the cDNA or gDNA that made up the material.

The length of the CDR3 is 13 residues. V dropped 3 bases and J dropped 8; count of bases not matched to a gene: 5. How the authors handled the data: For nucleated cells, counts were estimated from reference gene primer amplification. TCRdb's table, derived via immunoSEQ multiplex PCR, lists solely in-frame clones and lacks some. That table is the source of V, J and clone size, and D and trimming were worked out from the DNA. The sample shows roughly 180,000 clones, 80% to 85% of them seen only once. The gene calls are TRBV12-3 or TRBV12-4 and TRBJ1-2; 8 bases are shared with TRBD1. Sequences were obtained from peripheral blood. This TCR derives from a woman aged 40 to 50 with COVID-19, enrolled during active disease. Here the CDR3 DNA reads TGTGCCAGCAGTTTCCAGGGGGCACGGGGCTACACCTTC. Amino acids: CASSFQGARGYTF.